This TCR beta chain comes out of a study of T-cell reconstitution after alpha-beta-depleted transplantation in children. Whole-study findings and limits: At day 60, the high TCRbeta diversity found in some patients originated from recipient T cells and thymic progenitors that had survived. A year post-transplant, T-cell counts and diversity derived mostly from newly produced T cells. Several hundred rapidly expanded clones from non-depleted graft cells reportedly supplied alpha-beta T cells about two months post-transplant.

Turning to this clonotype: The antigen remains undetermined. One end of the junction is discordant with germline, which a read error may explain.

The CDR3 is made up of 14 amino acids. CDR1 and CDR2 from the germline V gene are MNHEY and SVGAGI. Unique molecular identifiers were used in preparing the TCRbeta library. Via MiXCR, TCRdb re-called the PCR reads, giving one row per CDR3 protein. The sample shows approximately 220,000 distinct CDR3 sequences, about 15% of them seen only once. The sequence was obtained from a male patient aged 2 to 9 who had a stem cell transplant for acute lymphoblastic leukemia, so the T cells may come from the graft donor. The sequences come from PBMCs, mostly from graft donor cells, collected 360 days after TCRalphabeta/CD19-depleted stem cell transplant. This chain uses TRBV6-5 with TRBJ1-2, with 7 positions matching TRBD1. DNA for the CDR3: TGTGCCAGCAGTTCAGGGGGTCCTAACTATGGCTACCCCTTC. Translated: CASSSGGPNYGYPF.